Described below is a single TCR beta chain sequence and its context. The antigen is undetermined. CDR1 is SQVTM and CDR2 is ANQGSEA in the germline V gene. J was trimmed by 0 bases and V by 5 bases; bases with no gene match: 10. This CDR3 comprises 17 residues. The assay was immunoSEQ multiplex PCR, and TCRdb's table has in-frame clones only and misses some. The data show 80,000 to 90,000 clones, 89% seen once. These data originate in a study of identifying expanded T cells in peripheral blood. Study outcomes and limitations: Clone count variance between roughly 2-week samples rose with total template count. Differentially abundant clones: roughly 1.3 between replicates, about 17 at around 2 weeks, approximately 19 at four.

Healthy donors had no documented immune events, such as infections, while sampled. The chain uses TRBV29-1 and TRBJ1-6; 7 bases line up with TRBD1. The TCR originated in a person aged 18 to 70 in good health. Sequencing was carried out using blood. CDR3 sequence (DNA): TGCAGCGTTAACCCTGTACAGGGGAGCTCCTATAATTCACCCCTCCACTTT. Protein: CSVNPVQGSSYNSPLHF.